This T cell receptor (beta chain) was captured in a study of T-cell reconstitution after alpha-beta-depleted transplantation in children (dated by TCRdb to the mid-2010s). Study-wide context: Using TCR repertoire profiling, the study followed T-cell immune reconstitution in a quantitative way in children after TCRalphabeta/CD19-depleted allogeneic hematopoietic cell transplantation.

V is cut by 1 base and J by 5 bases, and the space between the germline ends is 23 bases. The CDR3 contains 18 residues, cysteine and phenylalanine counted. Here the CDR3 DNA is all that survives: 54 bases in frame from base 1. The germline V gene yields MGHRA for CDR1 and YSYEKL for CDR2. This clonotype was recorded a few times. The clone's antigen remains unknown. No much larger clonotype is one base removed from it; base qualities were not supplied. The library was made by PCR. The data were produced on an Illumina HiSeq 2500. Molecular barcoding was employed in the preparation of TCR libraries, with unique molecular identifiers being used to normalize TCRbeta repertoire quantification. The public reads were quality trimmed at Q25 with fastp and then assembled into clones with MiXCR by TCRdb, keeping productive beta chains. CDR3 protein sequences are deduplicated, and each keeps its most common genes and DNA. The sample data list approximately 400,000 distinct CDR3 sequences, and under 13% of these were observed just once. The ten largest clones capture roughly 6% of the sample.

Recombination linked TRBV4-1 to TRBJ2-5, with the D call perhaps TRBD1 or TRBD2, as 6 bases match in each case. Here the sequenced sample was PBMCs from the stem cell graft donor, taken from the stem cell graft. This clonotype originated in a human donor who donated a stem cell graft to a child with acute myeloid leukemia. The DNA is TGCGCCAGCAGCCAAGGACGGGGGCGTGATGGTTTCCAGGAGACCCAGTACTTC. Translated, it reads CASSQGRGRDGFQETQYF.